This TCR beta chain was identified during a study of T-cell reconstitution after alpha-beta-depleted transplantation in children. Unique molecular identifiers were used in preparing the TCRbeta library. Each CDR3 protein gets one entry after TCRdb re-called the PCR reads with MiXCR. The sample holds about 600,000 distinct CDR3 sequences; around 23% are singletons and the top ten take about 14%. V was clipped by 9 bases and J by 5 bases; unmatched bases: 19. The CDR3 is made up of 18 amino acids. The germline V gene has CDR1 MNHNS and CDR2 SASEGT. The material sequenced was PBMCs, mostly from graft donor cells, taken 360 days after TCRalphabeta/CD19-depleted stem cell transplant. The source is a boy under two years old who had a stem cell transplant for acute myeloid leukemia, so the T cells may come from the graft donor. This chain joins TRBV6-1 and TRBJ1-2, with 12 bases that match TRBD1. The DNA for the CDR3 is TGTGCCAGTTCGCCCCTCCCGGGACAGGGGGCGAGAGGATATGGCTACACCTTC. It encodes CASSPLPGQGARGYGYTF.